The clone carrying this TCR beta chain occurred many times. The antigen is undetermined. TCRdb reprocessed the reads via MiXCR and lists one record per CDR3 protein. Of more than 200,000 distinct CDR3 sequences listed, around 8.7% are singletons. The CDR3 is 16 amino acids. The V gene's germline CDR1 is MDHEN and CDR2 SYDVKM. V shed 4 bases, J shed 3 bases, and the junction held 12 bases outside the gene matches. The data belong to a study of T cell repertoires in cytomegalovirus infection. Turning to the study itself: Indications came from public TCR beta signatures; they pointed to CMV infection and to a matching HLA type.

Study outcomes and limitations: Clonotype analysis showed dominance of the ex vivo response by HLA-C-restricted CMV-specific TCR beta clonotypes.

Sequenced input: PBMCs. V usage is TRBV28 and J usage is TRBJ2-7, with 7 bases identical to TRBD2. The receptor was isolated from a human donor in good health (CMV status not recorded). Some clones in this sample may be carry-over from other donors' samples. The CDR3 is CASSSLQTSQIYEQYF. The DNA of the CDR3 is TGTGCCAGCAGTTCCCTTCAGACTAGCCAAATCTACGAGCAGTACTTC.